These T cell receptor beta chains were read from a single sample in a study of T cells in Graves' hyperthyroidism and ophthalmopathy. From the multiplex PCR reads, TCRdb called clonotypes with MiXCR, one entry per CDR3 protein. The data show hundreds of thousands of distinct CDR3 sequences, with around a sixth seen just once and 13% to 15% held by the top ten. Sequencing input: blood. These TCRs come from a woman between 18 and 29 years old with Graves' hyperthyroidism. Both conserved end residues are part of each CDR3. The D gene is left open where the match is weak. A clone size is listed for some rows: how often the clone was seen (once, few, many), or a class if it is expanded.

CDR3 protein: CASRPGNTEAFF; CDR3 DNA: TGTGCCAGCAGACCTGGAAACACTGAAGCTTTCTTT; D gene: .; clone size: many; V gene: TRBV12-3/TRBV12-4; J gene: TRBJ1-1
CDR3 protein: CSARAWASSNQPQHF; CDR3 DNA: TGCAGTGCCCGAGCATGGGCTTCTAGCAATCAGCCCCAGCATTTT; D gene: .; clone size: .; V gene: TRBV20-1; J gene: TRBJ1-5
CDR3 protein: CASSDRDRGIYGYTF; CDR3 DNA: TGCGCCAGCAGCGACCGGGACAGGGGAATCTATGGCTACACCTTC; D gene: TRBD1; clone size: many; V gene: TRBV5-1; J gene: TRBJ1-2
CDR3 protein: CASSHLSGSPNEQFF; CDR3 DNA: TGCGCCAGCAGCCATCTCTCCGGGTCCCCGAATGAGCAGTTCTTC; D gene: .; clone size: few; V gene: TRBV4-1; J gene: TRBJ2-1
CDR3 protein: CASTRTGGQPQHF; CDR3 DNA: TGTGCCAGCACCAGGACTGGTGGGCAGCCCCAGCATTTT; D gene: .; clone size: many; V gene: TRBV2; J gene: TRBJ1-5
CDR3 protein: CASSQASANYGYTF; CDR3 DNA: TGTGCCAGCAGCCAAGCATCAGCGAACTATGGCTACACCTTC; D gene: .; clone size: .; V gene: TRBV14; J gene: TRBJ1-2
CDR3 protein: CASTLPGGDGTDTQYF; CDR3 DNA: TGTGCCAGCACCCTTCCGGGGGGCGACGGCACAGATACGCAGTATTTT; D gene: .; clone size: .; V gene: TRBV6-2/TRBV6-3; J gene: TRBJ2-3
CDR3 protein: CASGPGEKYF; CDR3 DNA: TGTGCCAGCGGACCGGGGGAGAAGTACTTC; D gene: .; clone size: many; V gene: TRBV27; J gene: TRBJ2-7
CDR3 protein: CATSRNRNEKLFF; CDR3 DNA: TGTGCCACCAGCAGAAACAGAAATGAAAAACTGTTTTTT; D gene: .; clone size: many; V gene: TRBV15; J gene: TRBJ1-4
CDR3 protein: CASSFGGGWGNQPQHF; CDR3 DNA: TGTGCCAGCAGCTTTGGTGGGGGTTGGGGCAATCAGCCCCAGCATTTT; D gene: .; clone size: .; V gene: TRBV5-6; J gene: TRBJ1-5
CDR3 protein: CASRQTGGNTEAFF; CDR3 DNA: TGTGCCAGCAGGCAAACAGGTGGGAACACTGAAGCTTTCTTT; D gene: .; clone size: many; V gene: TRBV6-5; J gene: TRBJ1-1
CDR3 protein: CSAMGAGQSIHEQFF; CDR3 DNA: TGCAGTGCTATGGGGGCGGGACAGTCTATCCATGAGCAGTTCTTC; D gene: .; clone size: few; V gene: TRBV20-1; J gene: TRBJ2-1
CDR3 protein: CATSSMDSNSPLHF; CDR3 DNA: TGTGCCACCAGCAGTATGGACAGTAATTCACCCCTCCACTTT; D gene: .; clone size: .; V gene: TRBV15; J gene: TRBJ1-6
CDR3 protein: CASSQVEGNYGYTF; CDR3 DNA: TGTGCCAGCAGCCAAGTGGAGGGGAACTATGGCTACACCTTC; D gene: .; clone size: .; V gene: TRBV14; J gene: TRBJ1-2